The rows below give T cell receptor beta chains drawn from one sample of a study of shared T cell receptors in the human thymus. Profiled with immunoSEQ multiplex PCR; TCRdb holds only in-frame clones, not every one. Among about 660,000 clones listed, approximately 87% were seen once. The same specimen was also included in a second study, on human thymus T cells.

The specimen was thymocytes. Receptor source: a boy in the first two years of life with a congenital heart defect. The CDR3 runs from the conserved cysteine through the conserved F or W. The D gene is left open where the match is weak. A clone size is listed for some rows: how often the clone was seen (once, few, many), or a class if it is expanded.

>TRBV5-4|NA|TRBJ1-2|NA
CASSFWTAGYTF
TGTGCCAGCAGCTTCTGGACAGCTGGCTACACCTTC
>TRBV29-1|TRBD2|TRBJ2-4|NA
CSAGGATEYQNIQYF
TGCAGCGCCGGGGGGGCGACAGAGTACCAAAACATTCAGTACTTC
>TRBV30|TRBD1|TRBJ2-1|NA
CAWGQDPYNEQFF
TGTGCCTGGGGACAGGACCCGTACAATGAGCAGTTCTTC
>TRBV6-1|NA|TRBJ2-7|NA
CASSELARGDEQYF
TGTGCCAGCAGTGAATTGGCCAGGGGGGACGAGCAGTACTTC
>TRBV19|NA|TRBJ1-5|NA
CASSIPDGGVNQPQHF
TGTGCCAGTAGTATTCCCGACGGGGGAGTGAATCAGCCCCAGCATTTT
>TRBV14|NA|TRBJ2-7|NA
CASSQTGGTGYEQYF
TGTGCCAGCAGCCAAACGGGGGGCACGGGGTACGAGCAGTACTTC
>TRBV2|NA|TRBJ1-2|few
CASRPEYYGYTF
TGTGCCAGCAGACCGGAGTACTATGGCTACACCTTC
>TRBV29-1|NA|TRBJ2-1|NA
CSVEGSASALITYNEQFF
TGCAGCGTTGAAGGCAGTGCGAGCGCCCTGATTACCTACAATGAGCAGTTCTTC
>TRBV4-1|TRBD2|TRBJ2-7|NA
CASSQEGTSGGYEQYF
TGCGCCAGCAGCCAAGAAGGGACTAGCGGGGGATACGAGCAGTACTTC
>TRBV5-6|NA|TRBJ2-7|NA
CASSLAYEQYF
TGTGCCAGCAGCTTGGCTTACGAGCAGTACTTC
>TRBV12-5|NA|TRBJ1-2|NA
CASGSGRPYGYTF
TGTGCTAGTGGTTCTGGGAGACCCTATGGCTACACCTTC
>TRBV2|NA|TRBJ2-3|NA
CASSEAPDSTQGDTQYF
TGTGCCAGCAGTGAAGCCCCGGACAGTACTCAGGGGGATACGCAGTATTTT
>TRBV27|NA|TRBJ2-7|NA
CASKKRRGVSYEQYF
TGTGCCAGCAAGAAAAGGCGGGGAGTCTCCTACGAGCAGTACTTC
>TRBV28|TRBD2|TRBJ2-5|NA
CASSLRVASGPGRETQYF
TGTGCCAGCAGTTTACGGGTTGCTAGCGGGCCGGGGAGGGAGACCCAGTACTTC
>TRBV5-1|NA|TRBJ2-7|once
CASSPDGQSSYEQYF
TGCGCCAGCAGCCCGGATGGACAGAGCTCCTACGAGCAGTACTTC
>TRBV7-9|NA|TRBJ2-7|once
CASSLAKGESYEQYF
TGTGCCAGCAGCTTAGCGAAAGGAGAGTCGTACGAGCAGTACTTC
>TRBV6-1|TRBD1|TRBJ2-3|NA
CASSADRVGTDTQYF
TGTGCCAGCAGTGCTGACAGGGTAGGCACAGATACGCAGTATTTT
>TRBV28|TRBD1|TRBJ2-1|NA
CASRDRPYDEQFF
TGTGCCAGCAGGGACAGGCCCTACGATGAGCAGTTCTTC
>TRBV9|NA|TRBJ1-4|NA
CASSVGGGPGEKLFF
TGTGCCAGCAGCGTGGGCGGGGGTCCGGGGGAAAAACTGTTTTTT
>TRBV4-1|TRBD2|TRBJ2-1|NA
CASSQDLSGRAGNEQFF
TGCGCCAGCAGCCAAGATCTCAGCGGGAGGGCGGGCAATGAGCAGTTCTTC
>TRBV7-9|TRBD1|TRBJ1-2|NA
CASSPPGQGRDGYTF
TGTGCCAGCAGCCCTCCGGGACAGGGGCGGGATGGCTACACCTTC
>TRBV5-5|TRBD2|TRBJ2-1|few
CASTHGGGVGEQFF
TGTGCCAGCACTCACGGTGGGGGGGTTGGGGAGCAGTTCTTC
>TRBV4-3|NA|TRBJ2-7|NA
CASSQDDNTSYEQYF
TGCGCCAGCAGCCAAGACGACAACACCTCCTACGAGCAGTACTTC